These T cell receptor beta chains were read from a single sample in a study of cytomegalovirus exposure and HLA in healthy donors. Sequencing used immunoSEQ multiplex PCR; TCRdb keeps in-frame clones, though not all of them. The table records approximately 140,000 clones, roughly 79% of them present only once. Sequenced: PBMCs. The source is a woman in her thirties or forties in good health and CMV-seropositive. CDR3s include the opening cysteine and the closing phenylalanine or tryptophan. D genes are given only for firm matches.

V gene	J gene	D gene	CDR3 protein	CDR3 DNA
TRBV7-2	TRBJ2-7	TRBD2	CASSSSSGSYEQYF	TGTGCCAGCAGCTCTTCTAGCGGCTCCTACGAGCAGTACTTC
TRBV6-5	TRBJ2-6	NA	CASSYLRLSGANVLTF	TGTGCCAGCAGTTACTTGCGTCTTTCTGGGGCCAACGTCCTGACTTTC
TRBV19	TRBJ1-6	NA	CASKGGDSPLHF	TGTGCCAGTAAAGGAGGGGATTCACCCCTCCACTTT
TRBV4-1	TRBJ1-2	TRBD1	CASSQDHTGTGGYTF	TGCGCCAGCAGCCAAGATCACACCGGGACAGGGGGCTACACCTTC
TRBV2	TRBJ2-7	NA	CASSDGTLSEQYF	TGTGCCAGCAGCGATGGGACACTGAGCGAGCAGTACTTC
TRBV30	TRBJ1-5	NA	CALLKNNSNQPQHF	TGTGCCTTGTTAAAGAACAATAGCAATCAGCCCCAGCATTTT
TRBV30	TRBJ1-6	NA	CAWRGQIQLSVPLHF	TGTGCCTGGAGGGGACAAATCCAACTATCGGTACCCCTCCACTTT
TRBV11-2	TRBJ2-6	TRBD1	CASSSHRTGGAGANVLTF	TGTGCCAGCAGCTCGCACCGTACAGGGGGCGCTGGGGCCAACGTCCTGACTTTC
TRBV2	TRBJ2-2	TRBD1	CAGTGEIVGELFF	TGTGCCGGGACAGGGGAGATCGTCGGGGAGCTGTTTTTT
TRBV6-5	TRBJ2-5	TRBD1	CASSSPGQGLGETQYF	TGTGCCAGCAGTTCCCCAGGACAGGGGCTAGGGGAGACCCAGTACTTC
TRBV19	TRBJ2-7	NA	CASRRQAPGSYEQYF	TGTGCCAGTAGGCGACAGGCCCCGGGCTCCTACGAGCAGTACTTC